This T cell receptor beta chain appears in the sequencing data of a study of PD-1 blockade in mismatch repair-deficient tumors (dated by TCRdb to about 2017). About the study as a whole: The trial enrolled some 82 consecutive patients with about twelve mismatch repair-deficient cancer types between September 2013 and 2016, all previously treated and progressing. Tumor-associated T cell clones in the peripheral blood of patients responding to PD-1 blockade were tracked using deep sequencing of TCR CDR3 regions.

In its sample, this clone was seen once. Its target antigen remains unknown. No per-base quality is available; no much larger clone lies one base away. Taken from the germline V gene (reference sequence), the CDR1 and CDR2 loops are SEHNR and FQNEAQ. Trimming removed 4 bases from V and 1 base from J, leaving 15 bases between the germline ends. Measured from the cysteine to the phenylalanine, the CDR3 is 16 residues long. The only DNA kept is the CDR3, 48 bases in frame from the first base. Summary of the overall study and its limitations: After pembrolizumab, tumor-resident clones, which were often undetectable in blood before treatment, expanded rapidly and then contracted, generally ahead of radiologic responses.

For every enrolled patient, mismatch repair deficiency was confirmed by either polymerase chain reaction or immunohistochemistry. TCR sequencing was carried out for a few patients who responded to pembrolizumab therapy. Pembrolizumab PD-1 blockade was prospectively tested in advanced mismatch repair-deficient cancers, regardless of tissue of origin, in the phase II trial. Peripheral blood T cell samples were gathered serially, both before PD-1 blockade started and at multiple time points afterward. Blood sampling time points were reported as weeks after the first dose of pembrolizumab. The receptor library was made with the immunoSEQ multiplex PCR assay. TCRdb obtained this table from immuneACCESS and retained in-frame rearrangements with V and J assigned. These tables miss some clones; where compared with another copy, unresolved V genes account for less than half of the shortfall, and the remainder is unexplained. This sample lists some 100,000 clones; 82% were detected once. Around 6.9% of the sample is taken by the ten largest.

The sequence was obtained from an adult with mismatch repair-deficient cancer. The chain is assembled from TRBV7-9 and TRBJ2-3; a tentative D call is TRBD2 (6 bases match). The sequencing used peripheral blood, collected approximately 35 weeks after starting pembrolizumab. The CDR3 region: CASSSPGTRGTDTQYF. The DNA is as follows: TGTGCCAGCAGCTCCCCTGGGACTCGAGGCACAGATACGCAGTATTTT.